This paragraph covers one TCR beta chain sequence. Everyone who took part was roughly 18 to 100 years old, and they came from 20 to 25 US areas. Participants reported their clinical history, and cohort assignment relied on those reports. The sample comes from a study of blood T cell repertoires in COVID-19. Data came from immunoSEQ multiplex PCR; TCRdb stores just in-frame clones and leaves some out. The repertoire holds 310,000 or so clones, with about 91% as singletons. Germline CDR1 MNHEY, CDR2 SMNVEV (reference sequence). CDR3 length equals 15 residues. The trim removed 4 bases at V and 4 bases at J, leaving 4 bases unmatched.

The chain employs TRBV27 and TRBJ2-3; 11 nucleotides match TRBD2. This sequence originates from a woman aged 18 to 35 who had recovered from COVID-19. Sequenced material: PBMCs or T cells enriched from blood (not recorded which). CDR3: CASSSLSGRADTQYF. The CDR3 DNA reads as TGTGCCAGCAGTTCCCTTAGCGGGAGGGCAGATACGCAGTATTTT.